What follows is one TCR beta chain and its context. Antigen unknown. The record originates from a study of cytomegalovirus exposure and HLA in healthy donors. The CDR3 loop spans 16 amino acids. With 5 bases clipped from V and 5 bases from J, the junction kept 8 bases outside the gene matches. Germline values: CDR1 SEHNR, CDR2 FQNEAQ (reference sequence). Study-level results: For cytomegalovirus status, the classifier reportedly gave diagnoses with high specificity and sensitivity. Beyond CMV serostatus, there was no information to go on about immune exposure. There were a few CMV-associated chains whose specificity for CMV antigens was confirmed in vitro.

13 Jbeta primers and 60 Vbeta primers were used for the PCR. Repertoires were generated with immunoSEQ multiplex PCR, while TCRdb's copy carries only in-frame clones and drops some. The profile shows roughly 120,000 clones, more than 65% of them singletons. This chain links TRBV7-9 with TRBJ1-5, with TRBD1 identical over 11 bases. The source of this sequence is a young man in good health and CMV-seropositive. The sample taken for sequencing was PBMCs. The DNA of the CDR3 is TGTGCCAGCAGCATTTGGACAGGGGGCGCGGATCAGCCCCAGCATTTT. Encoded protein: CASSIWTGGADQPQHF.